The TCR beta chain under discussion was sequenced for a study of blood T cell repertoires in COVID-19. Under the authors' procedure: Quantification of nucleated cells was approximated via reference gene primer amplification. Using immunoSEQ multiplex PCR, the repertoire was profiled, and TCRdb retains in-frame clones only, with some absent. V, J and clone size were drawn from that table, and D and trimming were deduced from the DNA. Here the sample spans some 90,000 clones, around 82% being singletons. CDR3 length: 12 amino acids. The V end was cut by 0 bases, the J end by 7 bases, with 6 bases between. Germline V gene lookup returns CDR1 SEHNR and CDR2 FQNEAQ (reference sequence).

The origin of this receptor is a man in his 70s with active or convalescent COVID-19. The chain couples TRBV7-9 to TRBJ1-2, with D possibly being TRBD1 (6 bases). Sequenced sample: peripheral blood. The CDR3 nucleotides are TGTGCCAGCAGCTTAGCACAGGGTGGCTACACCTTC. As protein: CASSLAQGGYTF. Variable domain in full (rest from reference TRBV7-9 and TRBJ1-2): DTGVSQNPRHKITKRGQNVTFRCDPISEHNRLYWYRQTLGQGPEFLTYFQNEAQLEKSRLLSDRFSAERPKGSFSTLEIQRTEQGDSAMYLCASSLAQGGYTFGSGTRLTVV.